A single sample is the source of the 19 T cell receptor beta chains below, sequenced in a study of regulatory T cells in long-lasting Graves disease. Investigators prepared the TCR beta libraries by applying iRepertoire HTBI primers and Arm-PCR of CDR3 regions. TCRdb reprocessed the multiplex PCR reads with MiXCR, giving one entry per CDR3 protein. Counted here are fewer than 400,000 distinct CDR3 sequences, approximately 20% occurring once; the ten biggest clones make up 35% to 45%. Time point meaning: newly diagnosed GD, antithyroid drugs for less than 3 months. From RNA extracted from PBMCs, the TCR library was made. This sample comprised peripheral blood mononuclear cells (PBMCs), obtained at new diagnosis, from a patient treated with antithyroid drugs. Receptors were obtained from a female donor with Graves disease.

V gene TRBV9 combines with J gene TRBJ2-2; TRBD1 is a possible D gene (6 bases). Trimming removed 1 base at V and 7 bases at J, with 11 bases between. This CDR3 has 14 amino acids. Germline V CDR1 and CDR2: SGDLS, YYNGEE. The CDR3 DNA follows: TGTGCCAGCAGCGTACAGGGGTCGGACGGGGAGCTGTTTTTT. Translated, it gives CASSVQGSDGELFF.

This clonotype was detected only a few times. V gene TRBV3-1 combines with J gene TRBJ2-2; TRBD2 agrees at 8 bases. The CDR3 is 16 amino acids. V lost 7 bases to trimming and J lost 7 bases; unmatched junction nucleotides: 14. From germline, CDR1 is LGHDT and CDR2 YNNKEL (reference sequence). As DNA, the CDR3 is TGTGCCAGCACCCCCACCGGGGGGGGGCATATCGGGGAGCTGTTTTTT. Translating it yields CASTPTGGGHIGELFF.

The CDR3 DNA is TGCAGTGCTAGAGTCACCGGGGGGACAGGGGGTGTCCACGAGCAGTACTTC. It yields the protein CSARVTGGTGGVHEQYF. The rearrangement joins TRBV20-1 to TRBJ2-7; 11 bases match TRBD1. CDR3 length: 17 amino acids. The trim removed 1 base at V and 5 bases at J, leaving 13 bases unmatched. CDR1 and CDR2 (germline): DFQATT, SNEGSKA (reference sequence).

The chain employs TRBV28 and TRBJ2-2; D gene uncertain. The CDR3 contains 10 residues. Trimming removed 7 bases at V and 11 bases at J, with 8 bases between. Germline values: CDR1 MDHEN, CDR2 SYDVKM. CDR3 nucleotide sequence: TGTGCCAGCATAGTCTTAGAGCTGTTTTTT. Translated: CASIVLELFF. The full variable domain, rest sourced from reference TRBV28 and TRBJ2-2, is DVKVTQSSRYLVKRTGEKVFLECVQDMDHENMFWYRQDPGLGLRLIYFSYDVKMKEKGDIPEGYSVSREKKERFSLILESASTNQTSMYLCASIVLELFFGEGSRLTVL.

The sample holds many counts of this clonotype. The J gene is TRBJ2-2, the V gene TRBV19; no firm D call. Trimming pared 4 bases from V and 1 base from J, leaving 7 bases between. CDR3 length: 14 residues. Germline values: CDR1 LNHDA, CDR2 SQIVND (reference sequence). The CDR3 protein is CASSNTENTGELFF. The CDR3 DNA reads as TGTGCCAGTAGTAATACAGAGAACACCGGGGAGCTGTTTTTT.

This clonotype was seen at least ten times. CDR3 DNA sequence: TGTGCCAGCAGTGAAAGGTTAGCCGAATCCCACGAGCAGTACTTC. Its protein is CASSERLAESHEQYF. The rearrangement uses TRBV6-1 and TRBJ2-7; no clear D. Germline V CDR1 and CDR2: MNHNS, SASEGT. CDR3 size: 15 residues. V gave up 2 bases and J gave up 5 bases, with 16 bases separating them.

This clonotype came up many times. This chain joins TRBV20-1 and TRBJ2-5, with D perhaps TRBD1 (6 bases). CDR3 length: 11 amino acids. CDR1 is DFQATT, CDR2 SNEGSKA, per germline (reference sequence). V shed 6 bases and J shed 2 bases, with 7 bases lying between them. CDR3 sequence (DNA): TGCAGTGCCAGGGGACAAGAGACCCAGTACTTC. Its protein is CSARGQETQYF.

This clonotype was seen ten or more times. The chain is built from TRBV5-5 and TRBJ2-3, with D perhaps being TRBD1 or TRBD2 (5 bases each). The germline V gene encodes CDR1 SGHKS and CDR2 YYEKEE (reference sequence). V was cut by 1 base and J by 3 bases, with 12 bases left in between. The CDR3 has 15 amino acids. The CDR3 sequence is CASSLLPGTTDTQYF. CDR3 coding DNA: TGTGCCAGCAGCTTGCTCCCAGGGACGACAGATACGCAGTATTTT.

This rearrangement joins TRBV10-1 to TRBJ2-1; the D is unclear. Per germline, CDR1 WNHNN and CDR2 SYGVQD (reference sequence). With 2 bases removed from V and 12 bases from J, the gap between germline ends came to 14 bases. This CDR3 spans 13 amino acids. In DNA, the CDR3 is TGCGCCAGCAGTGAGGAACAAGGCTCAAGGCAGTTCTTC. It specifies CASSEEQGSRQFF.

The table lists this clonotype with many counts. DNA for the CDR3: TGTGCCAGCAGTTCCCGTATCGTGAACACCGGGGAGCTGTTTTTT. The encoded protein is CASSSRIVNTGELFF. This chain joins TRBV6-2 or TRBV6-3 and TRBJ2-2, with D hard to call. V was shortened by 4 bases and J by 1 base, with 10 bases between the two germline ends. This CDR3 spans 15 amino acids. CDR1 is MNHEY and CDR2 is SVGEGT in the germline V gene.

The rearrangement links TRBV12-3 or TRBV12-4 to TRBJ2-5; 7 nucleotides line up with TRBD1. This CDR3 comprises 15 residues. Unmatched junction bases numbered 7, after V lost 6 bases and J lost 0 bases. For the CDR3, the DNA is TGTGCCAGCAGCCCCAGGGGGTCGCACCAAGAGACCCAGTACTTC. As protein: CASSPRGSHQETQYF.

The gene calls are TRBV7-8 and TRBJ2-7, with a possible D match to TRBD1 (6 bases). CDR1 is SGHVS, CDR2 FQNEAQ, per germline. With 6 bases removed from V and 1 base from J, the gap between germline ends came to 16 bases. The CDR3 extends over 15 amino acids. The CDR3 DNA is TGTGCCAGCAGTCTCCCCGGGACATTATCCTACGAGCAGTACTTC. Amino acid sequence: CASSLPGTLSYEQYF.

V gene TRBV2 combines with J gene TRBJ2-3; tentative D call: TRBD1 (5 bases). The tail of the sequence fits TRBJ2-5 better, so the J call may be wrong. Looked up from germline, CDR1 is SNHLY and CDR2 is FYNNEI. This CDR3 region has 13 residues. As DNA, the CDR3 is TGTGCCAGCAGTGGGCCAGGGTCCTGGCCCCAGTACTTC. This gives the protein CASSGPGSWPQYF.

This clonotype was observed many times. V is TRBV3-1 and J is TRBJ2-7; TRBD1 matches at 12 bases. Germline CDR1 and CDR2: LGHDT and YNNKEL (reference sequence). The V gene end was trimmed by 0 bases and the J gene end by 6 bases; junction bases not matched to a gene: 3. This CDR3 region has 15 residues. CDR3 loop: CASSQDTGQGAEQYF. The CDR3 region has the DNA TGTGCCAGCAGCCAAGATACGGGACAGGGGGCCGAGCAGTACTTC.

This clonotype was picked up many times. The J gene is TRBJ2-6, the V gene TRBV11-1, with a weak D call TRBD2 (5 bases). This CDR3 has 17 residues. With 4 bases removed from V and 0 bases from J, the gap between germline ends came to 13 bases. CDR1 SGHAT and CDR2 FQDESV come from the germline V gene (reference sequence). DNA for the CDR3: TGTGCCAGCAGCTCCGGACTTCTAAACTCTGGGGCCAACGTCCTGACTTTC. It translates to CASSSGLLNSGANVLTF.

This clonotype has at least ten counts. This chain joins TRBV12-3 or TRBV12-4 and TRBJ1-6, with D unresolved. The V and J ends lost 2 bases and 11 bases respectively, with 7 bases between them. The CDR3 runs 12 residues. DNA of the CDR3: TGTGCCAGCAGTTTATATTGGACACCCCTCCACTTT. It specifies CASSLYWTPLHF.

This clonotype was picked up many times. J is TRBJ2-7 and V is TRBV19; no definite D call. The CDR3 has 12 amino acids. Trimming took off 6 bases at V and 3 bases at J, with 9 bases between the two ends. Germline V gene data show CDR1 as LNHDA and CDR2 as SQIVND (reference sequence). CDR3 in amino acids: CASRGPNYEQYF. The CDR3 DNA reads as TGTGCCAGTAGGGGTCCGAACTACGAGCAGTACTTC.

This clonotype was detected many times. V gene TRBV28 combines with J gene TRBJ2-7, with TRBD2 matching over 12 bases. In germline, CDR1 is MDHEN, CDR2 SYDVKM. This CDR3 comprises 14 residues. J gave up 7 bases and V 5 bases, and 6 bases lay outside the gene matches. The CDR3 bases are TGTGCCAGCAGTGATACGACTAGCGGGAGAGAGCAGTACTTC. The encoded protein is CASSDTTSGREQYF.

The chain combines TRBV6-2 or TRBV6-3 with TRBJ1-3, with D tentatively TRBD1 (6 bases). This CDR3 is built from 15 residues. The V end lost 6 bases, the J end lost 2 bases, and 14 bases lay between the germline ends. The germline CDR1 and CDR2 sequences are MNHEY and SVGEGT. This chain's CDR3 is CASRNQGWTGNTIYF. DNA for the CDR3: TGTGCCAGCAGGAACCAGGGGTGGACTGGAAACACCATATATTTT.